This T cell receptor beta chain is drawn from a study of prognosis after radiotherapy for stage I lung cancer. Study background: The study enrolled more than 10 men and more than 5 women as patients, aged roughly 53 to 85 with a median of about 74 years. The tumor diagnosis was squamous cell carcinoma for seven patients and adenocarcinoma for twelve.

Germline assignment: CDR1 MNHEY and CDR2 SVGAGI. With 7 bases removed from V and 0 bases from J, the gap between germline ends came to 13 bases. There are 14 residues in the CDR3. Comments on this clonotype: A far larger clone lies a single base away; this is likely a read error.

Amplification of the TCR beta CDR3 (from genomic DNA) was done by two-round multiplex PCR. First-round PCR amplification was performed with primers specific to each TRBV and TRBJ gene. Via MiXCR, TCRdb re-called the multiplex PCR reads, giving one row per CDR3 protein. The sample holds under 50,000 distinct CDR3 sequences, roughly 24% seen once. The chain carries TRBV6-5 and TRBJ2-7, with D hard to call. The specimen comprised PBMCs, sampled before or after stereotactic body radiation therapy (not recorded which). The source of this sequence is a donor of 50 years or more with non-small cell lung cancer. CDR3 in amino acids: CASKCLGFSYEQYF. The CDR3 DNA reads TGTGCCAGCAAATGTCTGGGGTTCTCCTACGAGCAGTACTTC.